This T cell receptor beta chain was obtained from a study of T cell clonotyping in hematopoietic cell transplantation. Whole-study findings and limits: Broader posttransplant TCR repertoire diversity was predicted by graft donor and pretransplant recipient Inverse Simpson Index values.

Some clones are missing from TCRdb's copy, which holds only in-frame ones; the method was immunoSEQ multiplex PCR. The table shows about 4,600 clones, with approximately 96% occurring only once. Details on this clone: What it recognizes is unknown.

The V gene lost 0 bases and the J gene lost 1 base, with 7 bases spanning the gap. Germline V gene lookup returns CDR1 SGDLS and CDR2 YYNGEE. This CDR3 is 14 amino acids long. This chain links TRBV9 with TRBJ1-1; D is ambiguous. This clonotype was sampled from a male patient aged 40 to 55 who had an allogeneic stem cell transplant from a related donor, so the T cells may come from the graft donor. Some clones in this sample may be carry-over from other donors' samples. Sequencing used PBMCs, obtained 100 days after allogeneic stem cell transplant. The CDR3 protein is CASSVASQNTEAFF. For the CDR3, the DNA is TGTGCCAGCAGCGTAGCATCCCAGAACACTGAAGCTTTCTTT.